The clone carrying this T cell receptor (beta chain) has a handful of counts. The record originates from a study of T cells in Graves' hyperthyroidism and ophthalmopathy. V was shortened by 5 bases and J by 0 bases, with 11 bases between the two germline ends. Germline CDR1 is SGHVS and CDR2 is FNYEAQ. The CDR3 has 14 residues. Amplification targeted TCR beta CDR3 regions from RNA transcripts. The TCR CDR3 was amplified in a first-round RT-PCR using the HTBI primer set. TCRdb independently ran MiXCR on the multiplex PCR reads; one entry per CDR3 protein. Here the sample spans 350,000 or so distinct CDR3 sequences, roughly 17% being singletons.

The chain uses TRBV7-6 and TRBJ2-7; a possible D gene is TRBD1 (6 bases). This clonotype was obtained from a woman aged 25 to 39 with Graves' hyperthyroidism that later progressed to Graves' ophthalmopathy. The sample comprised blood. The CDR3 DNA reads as TGTGCCAGCAGCCCAGGGGACCCCTCCTACGAGCAGTACTTC. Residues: CASSPGDPSYEQYF.